Below, 13 T cell receptor beta chains from the same sample are listed, as sequenced in a study of blood T cell repertoires in COVID-19. The repertoire was sequenced with immunoSEQ multiplex PCR; TCRdb's copy has only in-frame clones and lacks some. The table records approximately 250,000 clones, 88% of them present only once. The sample comprised PBMCs or T cells enriched from blood (not recorded which). The receptors derive from a middle-aged woman who had been exposed to COVID-19.

The rearrangement uses TRBV28 and TRBJ1-1; 10 bases fit TRBD1. Germline V gene lookup returns CDR1 MDHEN and CDR2 SYDVKM. The trim removed 7 bases at V and 6 bases at J, leaving 8 bases unmatched. There are 14 residues in the CDR3. DNA of the CDR3: TGTGCCAGCACGGGACAGGGGTCCTCAGCTGAAGCTTTCTTT. It translates to CASTGQGSSAEAFF.

The chain links TRBV30 to TRBJ1-5, with 7 nucleotides matching TRBD1. This CDR3 has 13 residues. V shed 0 bases and J 4 bases; nucleotides not matched to a gene: 0. Germline CDR1 and CDR2: GTSNPN and SVGIG (reference sequence). The CDR3 nucleotides read TGTGCCTGGAGTGTGACAGGGAATCAGCCCCAGCATTTT. Its protein product is CAWSVTGNQPQHF.

V usage is TRBV7-9 and J usage is TRBJ2-7, with no clear D. Germline V CDR1 and CDR2: SEHNR, FQNEAQ (reference sequence). The length of the CDR3 is 15 residues. The ends were cut back, 5 bases at V and 6 bases at J, with 20 bases in the middle. CDR3 DNA: TGTGCCAGCAGCAGAAACCGCCTGGGTAGCTCCGAGCAGTACTTC. Its translation: CASSRNRLGSSEQYF.

V and J are TRBV7-9 and TRBJ2-1, with TRBD2 identical over 7 bases. Germline V CDR1 and CDR2: SEHNR, FQNEAQ (reference sequence). The CDR3 consists of 15 residues. The V and J ends lost 7 bases and 4 bases, in that order; junction bases with no gene match: 10. CDR3 in amino acids: CASTPAGSAYNEQFF. The DNA of the CDR3 is TGTGCCAGCACCCCAGCGGGATCGGCTTACAATGAGCAGTTCTTC.

The CDR3 sequence: CATSDPQGAGRTEAFF. Written as DNA, the CDR3 is TGTGCCACCAGTGACCCTCAGGGGGCTGGGCGCACTGAAGCTTTCTTT. The chain couples TRBV24-1 to TRBJ1-1, with 8 bases fitting TRBD1. The germline V gene has CDR1 KGHDR and CDR2 SFDVKD. V lost 4 bases to trimming and J lost 4 bases; unmatched junction nucleotides: 10. The CDR3 covers 16 residues.

The gene calls are TRBV2 and TRBJ2-4; perhaps TRBD2 as D (6 bases). Germline values: CDR1 SNHLY, CDR2 FYNNEI. The CDR3 is made up of 17 amino acids. Trimming pared 0 bases from V and 2 bases from J, leaving 14 bases between. The CDR3 DNA sequence: TGTGCCAGCAGTGAAGCGGGGCTAGCGCTGTCCAAAAACATTCAGTACTTC. Protein product: CASSEAGLALSKNIQYF.

The rearrangement links TRBV6-5 to TRBJ1-4; TRBD1 is a possible D gene (6 bases). The V end lost 7 bases, the J end lost 10 bases, and 22 bases lay between the germline ends. The length of the CDR3 is 15 residues. Per the germline V gene, CDR1 is MNHEY and CDR2 is SVGAGI. CDR3 in amino acids: CASNPRRGGGGKLFF. The CDR3 DNA sequence: TGTGCCAGCAACCCCCGGCGCGGGGGGGGCGGAAAACTGTTTTTT.

This rearrangement joins TRBV13 to TRBJ2-2, with 10 bases matching TRBD1. Unmatched junction bases numbered 2, after V lost 4 bases and J lost 6 bases. This CDR3 has 14 residues. Germline values: CDR1 PRHDT, CDR2 FYEKMQ (reference sequence). For the CDR3, the DNA is TGTGCCAGCAGCTCCGGGACAGGGGCCGGGGAGCTGTTTTTT. Protein: CASSSGTGAGELFF.

In this sample, this clone turned up once. The chain links TRBV4-2 to TRBJ1-5; 10 bases match TRBD1. This CDR3 is 17 amino acids long. Losses at the gene ends were 6 bases for V and 2 bases for J; bases not matched to a gene: 10. Germline V gene lookup returns CDR1 LGHNA and CDR2 YNFKEQ. The CDR3 loop is CASSPGTGVTGNQPQHF. CDR3 nucleotides: TGTGCCAGCAGTCCCGGGACAGGGGTGACGGGCAATCAGCCCCAGCATTTT.

The chain is built from TRBV5-4 and TRBJ2-2, with 9 bases fitting TRBD1. With V trimmed by 4 bases and J by 9 bases, 4 bases remained unmatched. Germline CDR1 reads SGHNT; CDR2 reads YYREEE (reference sequence). The length of the CDR3 is 13 residues. CDR3: CASSLQGARELFF. The CDR3 DNA reads TGTGCCAGCAGCCTACAGGGGGCGCGGGAGCTGTTTTTT.

There are a few counts of this clone. The chain has TRBV6-5 and TRBJ2-7; 12 bases agree with TRBD1. The CDR3 covers 15 residues. The V segment lost 8 bases and the J segment 7 bases; nucleotides outside the gene matches: 12. Germline loops: CDR1 MNHEY, CDR2 SVGAGI. CDR3 sequence: CASWTGTGGHREQYF. CDR3 coding DNA: TGTGCCAGCTGGACCGGGACAGGGGGCCATCGGGAGCAGTACTTC.

J is TRBJ1-2 and V is TRBV28; 8 positions agree with TRBD1. The CDR3 covers 14 residues. Germline CDR1 is MDHEN and CDR2 is SYDVKM. V lost 5 bases and J lost 7; bases outside the gene matches: 9. CDR3 coding DNA: TGTGCCAGCAGTGACAGGGGTATAGTGCGTGGCTACACCTTC. It encodes CASSDRGIVRGYTF.

The V and J genes are TRBV5-1 and TRBJ1-2; TRBD1 matches at 7 bases. CDR1 SGHRS and CDR2 YFSETQ come from the germline V gene. V lost 0 bases, J lost 4 bases, and 9 bases stayed unmatched. There are 16 residues in the CDR3. The CDR3 reads CASSLDTGDLGYGYTF. CDR3 nucleotide sequence: TGCGCCAGCAGCTTGGATACAGGGGATCTCGGCTATGGCTACACCTTC.